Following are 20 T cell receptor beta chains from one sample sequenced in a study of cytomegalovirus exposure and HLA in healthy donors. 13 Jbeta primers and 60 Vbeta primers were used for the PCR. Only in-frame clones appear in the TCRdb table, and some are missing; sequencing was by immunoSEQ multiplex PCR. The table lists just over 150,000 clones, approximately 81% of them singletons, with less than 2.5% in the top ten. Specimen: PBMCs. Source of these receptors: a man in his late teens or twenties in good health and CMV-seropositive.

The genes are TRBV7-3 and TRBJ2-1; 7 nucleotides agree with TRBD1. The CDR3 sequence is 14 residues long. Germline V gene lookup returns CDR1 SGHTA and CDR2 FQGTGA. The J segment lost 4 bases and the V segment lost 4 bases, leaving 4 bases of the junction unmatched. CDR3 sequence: CASSSGTEYNEQFF. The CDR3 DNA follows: TGTGCCAGCAGCTCCGGGACAGAATACAATGAGCAGTTCTTC.

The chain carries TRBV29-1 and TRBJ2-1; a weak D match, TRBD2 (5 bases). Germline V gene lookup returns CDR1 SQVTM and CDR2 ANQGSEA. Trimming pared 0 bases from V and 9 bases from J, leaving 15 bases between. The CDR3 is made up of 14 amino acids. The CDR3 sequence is CSVEDLPRGPEQFF. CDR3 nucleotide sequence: TGCAGCGTTGAAGATCTACCGCGCGGGCCTGAGCAGTTCTTC.

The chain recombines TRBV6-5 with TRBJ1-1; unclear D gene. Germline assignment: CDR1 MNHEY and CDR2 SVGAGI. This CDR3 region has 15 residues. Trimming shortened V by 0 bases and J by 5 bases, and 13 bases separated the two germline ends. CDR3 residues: CASSYSTAFGTEAFF. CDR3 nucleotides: TGTGCCAGCAGTTACTCTACAGCCTTTGGGACTGAAGCTTTCTTT.

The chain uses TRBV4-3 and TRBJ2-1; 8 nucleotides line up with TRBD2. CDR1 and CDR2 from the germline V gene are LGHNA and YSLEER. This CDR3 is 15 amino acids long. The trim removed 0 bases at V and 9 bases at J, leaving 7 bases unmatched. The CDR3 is CASSQDGGALGEQFF. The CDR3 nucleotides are TGCGCCAGCAGCCAAGACGGGGGGGCCTTAGGTGAGCAGTTCTTC.

The CDR3 DNA reads TGCGCCAGCAGTTTAGACAGGGTCGATCCGTCCTACGAGCAGTACTTC. Protein: CASSLDRVDPSYEQYF. The chain employs TRBV4-1 and TRBJ2-5; 7 bases line up with TRBD1. The J call may be wrong; the DNA end is better matched by TRBJ2-7. This CDR3 has 16 residues. Per the germline V gene, CDR1 is MGHRA and CDR2 is YSYEKL.

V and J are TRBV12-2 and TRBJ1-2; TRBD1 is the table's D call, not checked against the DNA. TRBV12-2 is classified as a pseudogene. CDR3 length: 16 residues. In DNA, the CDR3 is TGTGCAAGTCGCTTATCATCGACAGGGGAGATCTATGGCTACACCTTC. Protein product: CASRLSSTGEIYGYTF.

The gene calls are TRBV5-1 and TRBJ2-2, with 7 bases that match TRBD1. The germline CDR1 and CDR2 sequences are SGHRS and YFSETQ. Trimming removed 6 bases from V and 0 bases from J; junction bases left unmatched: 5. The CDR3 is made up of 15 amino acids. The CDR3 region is CASTRDSPNTGELFF. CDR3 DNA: TGCGCCAGCACCCGGGACAGCCCGAACACCGGGGAGCTGTTTTTT.

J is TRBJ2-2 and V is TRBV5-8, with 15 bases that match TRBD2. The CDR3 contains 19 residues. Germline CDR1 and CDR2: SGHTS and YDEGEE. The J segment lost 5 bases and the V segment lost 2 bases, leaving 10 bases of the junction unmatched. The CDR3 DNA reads TGTGCCAGCAGCTTCGGACTAGCGGGGGGGCGGAAGTGGACCGGGGAGCTGTTTTTT. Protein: CASSFGLAGGRKWTGELFF.

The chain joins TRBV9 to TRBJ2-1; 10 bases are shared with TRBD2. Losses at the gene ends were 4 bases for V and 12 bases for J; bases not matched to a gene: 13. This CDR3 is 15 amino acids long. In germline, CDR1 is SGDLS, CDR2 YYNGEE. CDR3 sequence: CASSNKAGGTHRQFF. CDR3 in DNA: TGTGCCAGCAGCAATAAAGCGGGGGGGACGCATCGGCAGTTCTTC.

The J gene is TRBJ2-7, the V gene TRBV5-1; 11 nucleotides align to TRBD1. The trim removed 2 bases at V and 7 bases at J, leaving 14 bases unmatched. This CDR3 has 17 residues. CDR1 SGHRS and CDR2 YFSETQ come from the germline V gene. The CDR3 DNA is TGCGCCAGCAGCTTAGGGGCAGGACAGGGGGCACTGGAGGAGCAGTACTTC. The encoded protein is CASSLGAGQGALEEQYF.

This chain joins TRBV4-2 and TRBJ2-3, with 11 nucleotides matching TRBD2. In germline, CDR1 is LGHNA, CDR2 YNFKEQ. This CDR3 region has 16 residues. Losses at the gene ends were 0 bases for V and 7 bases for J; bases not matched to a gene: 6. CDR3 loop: CASSQDRASGGNTQYF. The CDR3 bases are TGTGCCAGCAGCCAAGATCGGGCTAGCGGGGGGAATACGCAGTATTTT.

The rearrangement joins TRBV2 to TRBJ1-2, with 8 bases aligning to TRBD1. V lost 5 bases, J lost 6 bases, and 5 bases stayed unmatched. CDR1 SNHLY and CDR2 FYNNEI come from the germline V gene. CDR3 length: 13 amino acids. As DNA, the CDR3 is TGTGCCAGCAGTAGGACAGGGTCGGATGGCTACACCTTC. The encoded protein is CASSRTGSDGYTF.

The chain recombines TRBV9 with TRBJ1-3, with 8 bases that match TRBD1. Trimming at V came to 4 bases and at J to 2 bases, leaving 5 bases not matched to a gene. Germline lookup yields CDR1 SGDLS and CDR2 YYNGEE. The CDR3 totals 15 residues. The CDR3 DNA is TGTGCCAGCAGCCCCCGGACAGGGCCTGGAAACACCATATATTTT. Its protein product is CASSPRTGPGNTIYF.

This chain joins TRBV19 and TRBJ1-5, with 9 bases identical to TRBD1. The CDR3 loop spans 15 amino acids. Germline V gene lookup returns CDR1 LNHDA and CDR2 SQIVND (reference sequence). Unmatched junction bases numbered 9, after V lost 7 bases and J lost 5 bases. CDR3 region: CASIAQGARHQPQHF. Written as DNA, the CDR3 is TGTGCCAGTATTGCACAGGGGGCTAGGCATCAGCCCCAGCATTTT.

The CDR3, as DNA: TGTGCCAGCTCGGACAGGATCTATGGCTACACCTTC. This sequence encodes CASSDRIYGYTF. This rearrangement joins TRBV6-1 to TRBJ1-2; TRBD1 aligns across 7 bases. The CDR3 sequence is 12 residues long. The germline CDR1 and CDR2 sequences are MNHNS and SASEGT. The J segment lost 4 bases and the V segment lost 8 bases, leaving 4 bases of the junction unmatched.

CDR3 in DNA: TGTGCCAGCAGTGGGGACAGGCCAACGTTCGATGGCTACACCTTC. Translation: CASSGDRPTFDGYTF. The chain joins TRBV2 to TRBJ1-2; 8 positions agree with TRBD1. This CDR3 has 15 residues. Germline V gives CDR1 SNHLY, CDR2 FYNNEI. V gave up 4 bases and J gave up 6 bases; unmatched junction bases: 10.

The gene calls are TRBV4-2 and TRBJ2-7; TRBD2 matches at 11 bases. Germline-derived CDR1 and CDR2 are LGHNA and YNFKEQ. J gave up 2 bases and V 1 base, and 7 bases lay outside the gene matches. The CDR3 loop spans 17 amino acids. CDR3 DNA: TGTGCCAGCAGCCAAGGAGCTAGCGGGGGGAAAACCTACGAGCAGTACTTC. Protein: CASSQGASGGKTYEQYF.

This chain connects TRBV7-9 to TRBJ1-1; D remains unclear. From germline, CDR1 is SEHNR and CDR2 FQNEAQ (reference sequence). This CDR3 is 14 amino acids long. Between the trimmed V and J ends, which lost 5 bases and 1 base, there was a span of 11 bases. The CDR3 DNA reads TGTGCCAGCAGCCCGAACCGGGAGAACACTGAAGCTTTCTTT. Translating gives CASSPNRENTEAFF.

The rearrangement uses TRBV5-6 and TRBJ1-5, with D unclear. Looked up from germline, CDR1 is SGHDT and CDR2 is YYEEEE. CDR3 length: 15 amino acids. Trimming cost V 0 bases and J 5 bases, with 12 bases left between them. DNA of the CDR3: TGTGCCAGCAGCTTGGGTTGGGCAGCCGATCAGCCCCAGCATTTT. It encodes CASSLGWAADQPQHF.

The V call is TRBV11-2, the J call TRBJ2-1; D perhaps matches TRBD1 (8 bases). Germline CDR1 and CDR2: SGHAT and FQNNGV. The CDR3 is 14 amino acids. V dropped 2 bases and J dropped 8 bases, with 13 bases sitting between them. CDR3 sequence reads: CASSLSTGGDEQFF. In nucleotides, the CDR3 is TGTGCCAGCAGCTTATCCACAGGGGGGGATGAGCAGTTCTTC.